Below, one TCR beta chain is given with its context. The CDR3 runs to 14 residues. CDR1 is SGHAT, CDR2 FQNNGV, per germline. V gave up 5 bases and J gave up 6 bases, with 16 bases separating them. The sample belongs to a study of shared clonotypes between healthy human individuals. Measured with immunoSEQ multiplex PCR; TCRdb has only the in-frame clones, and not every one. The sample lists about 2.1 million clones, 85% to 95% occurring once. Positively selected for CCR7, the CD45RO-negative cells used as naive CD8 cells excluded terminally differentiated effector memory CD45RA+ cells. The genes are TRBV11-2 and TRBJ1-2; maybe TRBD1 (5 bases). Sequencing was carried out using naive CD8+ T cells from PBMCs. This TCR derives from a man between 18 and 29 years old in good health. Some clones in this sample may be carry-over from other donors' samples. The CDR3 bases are TGTGCCAGCAGCCCTATCGGGGGACGGGATGGCTACACCTTC. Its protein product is CASSPIGGRDGYTF.